Following are 3 T cell receptor beta chains from one sample sequenced in a study of post-analysis software for immune sequencing data. What these receptors recognize is not known. Whole-study results and caveats: Patients had higher frequencies than controls of roughly five TRBV segments, including TRBV5-6, TRBV5-1 and TRBV20-1.

Unique molecular identifiers tagged the TCR beta cDNA libraries. TCRdb called the PCR reads again in MiXCR, with one record for every CDR3 protein. The sample yields roughly 600,000 distinct CDR3 sequences, about 40% seen once. The sample comprised blood. These receptors were obtained from a girl between 5 and 17 years old with multiple sclerosis.

The CDR3 nucleotides are TGCAGCGTTCACCGCCCGGACAGGGATGGGAACACTGAAGCTTTCTTT. Translating gives CSVHRPDRDGNTEAFF. The chain combines TRBV29-1 with TRBJ1-1; 8 bases match TRBD1. Germline assignment: CDR1 SQVTM and CDR2 ANQGSEA. There are 16 residues in the CDR3. After removal of 5 bases from V and 1 base from J, the junction contained 12 bases not matched to a gene. The full variable domain, in which reference TRBV29-1 and TRBJ1-1 provide the parts outside the CDR3, is SAVISQKPSRDICQRGTSLTIQCQVDSQVTMMFWYRQQPGQSLTLIATANQGSEATYESGFVIDKFPISRPNLTFSTLTVSNMSPEDSSIYLCSVHRPDRDGNTEAFFGQGTRLTVV.

V gene TRBV12-3 or TRBV12-4 combines with J gene TRBJ2-4; 12 bases line up with TRBD1. This CDR3 region has 18 residues. J was trimmed by 1 base and V by 8 bases; bases with no gene match: 12. The CDR3 nucleotides read TGTGCCAGCGGGATGGGACAGGGGGCATTTAAGGCCAAAAACATTCAGTACTTC. Translation gives CASGMGQGAFKAKNIQYF.

This clonotype was detected a few times. The chain links TRBV7-2 to TRBJ2-3; D possibly corresponds to TRBD1 (6 bases). CDR1 is SGHTA, CDR2 FQGNSA, per germline. V lost 5 bases to trimming and J lost 1 base, with 19 bases between them. The CDR3 is made up of 17 amino acids. The chain's CDR3 is CASSLQPVGAGTDTQYF. CDR3 bases: TGTGCCAGCAGCCTCCAGCCTGTGGGGGCTGGCACAGATACGCAGTATTTT.